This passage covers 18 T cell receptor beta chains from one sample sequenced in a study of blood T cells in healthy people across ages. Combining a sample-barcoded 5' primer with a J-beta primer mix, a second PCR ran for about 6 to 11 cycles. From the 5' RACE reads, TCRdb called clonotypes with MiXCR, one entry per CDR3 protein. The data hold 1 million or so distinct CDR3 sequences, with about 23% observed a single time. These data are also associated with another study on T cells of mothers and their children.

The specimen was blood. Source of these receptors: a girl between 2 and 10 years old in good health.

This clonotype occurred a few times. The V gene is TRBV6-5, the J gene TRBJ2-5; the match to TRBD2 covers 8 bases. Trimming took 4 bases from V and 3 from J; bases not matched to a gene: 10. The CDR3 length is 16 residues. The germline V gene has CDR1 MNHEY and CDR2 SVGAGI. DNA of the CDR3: TGTGCCAGCAGTTCCTCCTCACTAGCGGCCAAAGAGACCCAGTACTTC. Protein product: CASSSSSLAAKETQYF.

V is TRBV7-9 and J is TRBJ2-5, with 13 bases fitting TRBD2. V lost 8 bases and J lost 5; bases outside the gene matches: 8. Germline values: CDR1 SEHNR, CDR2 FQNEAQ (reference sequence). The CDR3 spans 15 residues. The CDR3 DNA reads TGTGCCAGCCCCGGGACTAGCGGGATTCGGGAGACCCAGTACTTC. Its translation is CASPGTSGIRETQYF.

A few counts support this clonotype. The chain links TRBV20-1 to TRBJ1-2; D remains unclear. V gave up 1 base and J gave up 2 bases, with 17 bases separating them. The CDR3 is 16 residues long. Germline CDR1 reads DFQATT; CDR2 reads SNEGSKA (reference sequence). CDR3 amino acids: CSARGGKGLPNYGYTF. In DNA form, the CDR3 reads TGCAGTGCTAGAGGGGGTAAGGGTCTCCCCAACTATGGCTACACCTTC.

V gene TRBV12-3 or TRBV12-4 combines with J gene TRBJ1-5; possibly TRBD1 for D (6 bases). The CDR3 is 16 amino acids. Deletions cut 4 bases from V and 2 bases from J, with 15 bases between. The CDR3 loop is CASSSRGRGGNQPQHF. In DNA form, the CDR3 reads TGTGCCAGCAGTTCCCGGGGGCGCGGAGGCAATCAGCCCCAGCATTTT.

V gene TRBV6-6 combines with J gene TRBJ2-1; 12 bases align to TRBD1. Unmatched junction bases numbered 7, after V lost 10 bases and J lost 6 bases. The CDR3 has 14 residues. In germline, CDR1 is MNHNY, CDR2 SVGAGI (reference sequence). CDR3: CAMGGQGAFNEQFF. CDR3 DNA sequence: TGTGCCATGGGGGGACAGGGGGCCTTCAATGAGCAGTTCTTC.

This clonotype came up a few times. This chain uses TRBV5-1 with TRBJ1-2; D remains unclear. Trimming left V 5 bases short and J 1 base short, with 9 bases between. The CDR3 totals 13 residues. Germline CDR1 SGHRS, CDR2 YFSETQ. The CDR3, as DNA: TGCGCCAGCAGGGCTACAGTTAACTATGGCTACACCTTC. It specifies CASRATVNYGYTF. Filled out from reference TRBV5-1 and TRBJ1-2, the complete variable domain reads KAGVTQTPRYLIKTRGQQVTLSCSPISGHRSVSWYQQTPGQGLQFLFEYFSETQRNKGNFPGRFSGRQFSNSRSEMNVSTLELGDSALYLCASRATVNYGYTFGSGTRLTVV.

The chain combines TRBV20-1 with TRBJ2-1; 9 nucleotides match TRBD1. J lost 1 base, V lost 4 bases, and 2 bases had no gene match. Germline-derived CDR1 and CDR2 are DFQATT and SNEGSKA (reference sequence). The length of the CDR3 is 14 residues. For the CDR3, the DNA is TGCAGTGCTAAGACAGGGGGGTCCTACAATGAGCAGTTCTTC. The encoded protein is CSAKTGGSYNEQFF.

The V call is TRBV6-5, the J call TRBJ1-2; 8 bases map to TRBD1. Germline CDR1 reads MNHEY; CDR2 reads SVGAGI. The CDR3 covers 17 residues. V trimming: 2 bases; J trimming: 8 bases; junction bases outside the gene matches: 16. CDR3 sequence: CASSYVGDLDRADGYTF. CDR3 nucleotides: TGTGCCAGCAGTTACGTCGGAGATCTGGACAGGGCTGACGGCTACACCTTC.

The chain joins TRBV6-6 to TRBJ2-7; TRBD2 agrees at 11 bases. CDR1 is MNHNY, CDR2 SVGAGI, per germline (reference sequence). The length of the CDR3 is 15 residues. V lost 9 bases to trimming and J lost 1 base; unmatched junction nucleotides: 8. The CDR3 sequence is CASRLTSGASYEQYF. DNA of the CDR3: TGTGCCAGTCGATTGACTAGCGGGGCTTCCTACGAGCAGTACTTC.

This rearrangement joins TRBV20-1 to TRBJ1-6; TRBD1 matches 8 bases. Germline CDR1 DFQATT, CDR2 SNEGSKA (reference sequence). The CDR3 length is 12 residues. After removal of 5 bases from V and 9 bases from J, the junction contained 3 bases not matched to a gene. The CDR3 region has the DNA TGCAGTGCTGGACAGGGAAGTTCACCCCTCCACTTT. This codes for CSAGQGSSPLHF.

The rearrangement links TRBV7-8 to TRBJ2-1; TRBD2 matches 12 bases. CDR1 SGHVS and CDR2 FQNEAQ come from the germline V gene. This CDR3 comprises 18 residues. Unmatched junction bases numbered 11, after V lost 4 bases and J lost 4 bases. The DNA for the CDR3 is TGTGCCAGCAGCTCTCCCACTAGCGGGGGGCCTATGTACAATGAGCAGTTCTTC. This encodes CASSSPTSGGPMYNEQFF.

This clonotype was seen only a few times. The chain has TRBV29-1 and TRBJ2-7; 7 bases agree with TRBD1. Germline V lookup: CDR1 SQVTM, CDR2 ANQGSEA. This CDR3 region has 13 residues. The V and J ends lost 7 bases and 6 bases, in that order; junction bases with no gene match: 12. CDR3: CSAEDRQGSEQYF. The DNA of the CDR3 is TGCAGCGCCGAGGATAGACAGGGAAGCGAGCAGTACTTC.

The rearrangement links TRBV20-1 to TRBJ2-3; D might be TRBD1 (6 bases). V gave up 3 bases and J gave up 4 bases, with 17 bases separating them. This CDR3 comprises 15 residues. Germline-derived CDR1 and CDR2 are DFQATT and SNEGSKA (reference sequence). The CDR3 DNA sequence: TGCAGTGCTAGGGATGGAAGTGGGGGCGCAGATACGCAGTATTTT. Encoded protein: CSARDGSGGADTQYF.

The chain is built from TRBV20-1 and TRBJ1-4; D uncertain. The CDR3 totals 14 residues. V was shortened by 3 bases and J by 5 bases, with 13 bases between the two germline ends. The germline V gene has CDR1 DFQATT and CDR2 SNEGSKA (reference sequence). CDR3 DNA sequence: TGCAGTGCTAGTACGTGGACTGAGAATGAAAAACTGTTTTTT. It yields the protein CSASTWTENEKLFF.

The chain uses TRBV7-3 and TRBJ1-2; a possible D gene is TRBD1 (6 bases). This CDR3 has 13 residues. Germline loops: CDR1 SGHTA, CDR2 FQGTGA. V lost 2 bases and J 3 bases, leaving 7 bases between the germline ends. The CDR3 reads CASSLQGHYGYTF. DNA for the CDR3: TGTGCCAGCAGCTTACAGGGGCACTATGGCTACACCTTC.

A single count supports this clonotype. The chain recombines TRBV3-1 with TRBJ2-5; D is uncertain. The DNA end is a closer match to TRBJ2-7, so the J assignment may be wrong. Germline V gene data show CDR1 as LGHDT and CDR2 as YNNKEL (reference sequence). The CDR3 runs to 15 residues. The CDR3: CASSHGSMKSYEQYF. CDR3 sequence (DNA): TGTGCCAGCAGCCACGGATCGATGAAGTCCTACGAGCAGTACTTC.

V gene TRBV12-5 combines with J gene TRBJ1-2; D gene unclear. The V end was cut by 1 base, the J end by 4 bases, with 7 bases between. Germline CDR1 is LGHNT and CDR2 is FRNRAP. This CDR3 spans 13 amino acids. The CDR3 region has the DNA TGTGCTAGTGGTTTGGACAGAACCTATGGCTACACCTTC. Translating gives CASGLDRTYGYTF.

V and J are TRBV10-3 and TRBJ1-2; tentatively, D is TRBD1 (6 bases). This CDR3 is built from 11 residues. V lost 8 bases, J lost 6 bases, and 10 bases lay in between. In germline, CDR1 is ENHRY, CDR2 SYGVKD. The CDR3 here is CAIGGANGYTF. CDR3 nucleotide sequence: TGTGCCATCGGGGGGGCCAATGGCTACACCTTC.